The 27 T cell receptor beta chains presented below share a single source sample, sequenced in a study of blood T cells in healthy people across ages. A J-beta primer mix and a sample-barcoded 5' primer were used in a second PCR of about 7 to 12 cycles. TCRdb fed the 5' RACE reads into MiXCR, producing one record per CDR3 protein. Here the sample spans about 810,000 distinct CDR3 sequences, around 36% being singletons. The specimen was blood. The receptors originated from a man between 18 and 29 years old in good health.

The chain joins TRBV6-2 or TRBV6-3 to TRBJ1-1, with TRBD1 as a possible D gene (5 bases). In germline, CDR1 is MNHEY, CDR2 SVGEGT. The CDR3 loop spans 13 amino acids. The V gene lost 6 bases and the J gene lost 1 base, with 9 bases spanning the gap. The CDR3 protein is CASRHGTNTEAFF. CDR3 bases: TGTGCCAGCAGGCACGGGACGAACACTGAAGCTTTCTTT.

As to this clonotype: A much larger clone lies one base from this, so it may be a read error. The chain recombines TRBV25-1 with TRBJ2-5; possibly TRBD1 or TRBD2 for D (5 bases each). The J call is uncertain, as TRBJ2-7 better fits the DNA end. The germline CDR1 and CDR2 sequences are MGHDK and SYGVNS. There are 15 residues in the CDR3. The CDR3 DNA reads TGTGCCAGCAGTGAATCCGGGGCAGGAGCCTACGAGCAGTACTTC. This encodes CASSESGAGAYEQYF.

Remarks on this clonotype: This clone may be a read error of a much larger clone one base away. This chain connects TRBV7-8 to TRBJ2-3, with D perhaps given as TRBD1 or TRBD2 (7 bases each). The V gene lost 5 bases and the J gene lost 0 bases, with 15 bases spanning the gap. In germline, CDR1 is SGHVS, CDR2 FQNEAQ. CDR3 length equals 16 residues. The CDR3, as DNA: TGTGCCAGCAGCATCAGGGGGGGGACTAGCACAGATACGCAGTATTTT. Its protein product is CASSIRGGTSTDTQYF.

This chain connects TRBV29-1 to TRBJ2-3; 12 positions agree with TRBD1. Germline lookup yields CDR1 SQVTM and CDR2 ANQGSEA. The V segment lost 1 base and the J segment 6 bases; nucleotides outside the gene matches: 8. The CDR3 consists of 16 residues. The CDR3 sequence: CSVEGGQGADYDTQYF. The CDR3 region has the DNA TGCAGCGTTGAAGGGGGACAGGGGGCGGATTACGATACGCAGTATTTT.

The chain employs TRBV20-1 and TRBJ1-1; D call uncertain. The CDR3 runs 14 residues. CDR1 is DFQATT, CDR2 SNEGSKA, per germline (reference sequence). V was pared by 6 bases and J by 1 base, with 15 bases between. The DNA of the CDR3 is TGCAGTGCCGGTCTTGACACCGCGAACACTGAAGCTTTCTTT. As protein: CSAGLDTANTEAFF.

In this sample, this clonotype turned up a few times. This chain connects TRBV20-1 to TRBJ2-5; 12 bases map to TRBD2. Germline lookup yields CDR1 DFQATT and CDR2 SNEGSKA (reference sequence). Trimming took 6 bases from V and 1 from J; bases not matched to a gene: 6. The CDR3 is made up of 15 amino acids. The CDR3, as DNA: TGCAGTGCCCAGACTAGCGGGGGATTCCAAGAGACCCAGTACTTC. This encodes CSAQTSGGFQETQYF.

This clonotype has a handful of counts. The chain combines TRBV20-1 with TRBJ2-1; D possibly matches TRBD1 or TRBD2 (5 bases each). V lost 0 bases and J lost 7, with 10 bases in between. This CDR3 has 13 amino acids. Germline V CDR1 and CDR2: DFQATT, SNEGSKA (reference sequence). In DNA, the CDR3 is TGCAGTGCTAGAGATGACGGGGCGAATGAGCAGTTCTTC. Amino acid sequence: CSARDDGANEQFF.

For the CDR3, the DNA is TGCAGTGCCGCAGACCGGAGCTCCTACAATGAGCAGTTCTTC. It specifies CSAADRSSYNEQFF. This chain links TRBV20-1 with TRBJ2-1; D is undetermined. The CDR3 runs to 14 residues. Per germline, CDR1 DFQATT and CDR2 SNEGSKA (reference sequence). V lost 6 bases to trimming and J lost 0 bases, with 12 bases between them.

This clonotype was detected ten times or more. The genes are TRBV5-5 and TRBJ2-7; D remains unclear. V lost 4 bases to trimming and J lost 3 bases, with 5 bases between them. CDR1 is SGHKS and CDR2 is YYEKEE in the germline V gene (reference sequence). There are 11 residues in the CDR3. This chain's CDR3 is CASSPHYEQYF. DNA for the CDR3: TGTGCCAGCAGCCCCCACTACGAGCAGTACTTC.

The rearrangement joins TRBV4-3 to TRBJ1-4; D remains ambiguous. Germline V lookup: CDR1 LGHNA, CDR2 YSLEER. The CDR3 consists of 14 residues. Trimming pared 4 bases from V and 4 bases from J, leaving 10 bases between. CDR3 coding DNA: TGCGCCAGCAGCCCAAGGCGGGGTAATGAAAAACTGTTTTTT. This gives the protein CASSPRRGNEKLFF.

The chain employs TRBV30 and TRBJ2-7; D not resolved. The CDR3 sequence is 13 residues long. V was cut by 5 bases and J by 1 base, with 12 bases left in between. Germline assignment: CDR1 GTSNPN and CDR2 SVGIG (reference sequence). This CDR3 is CAWDADTSYEQYF. CDR3 in DNA: TGTGCCTGGGATGCTGACACTTCCTACGAGCAGTACTTC.

This clonotype was seen only a few times. The chain's CDR3 is CSARDLGTPGTQYF. CDR3 bases: TGCAGTGCTAGAGATCTTGGCACCCCAGGGACCCAGTACTTC. The J gene is TRBJ2-5, the V gene TRBV20-1; no clear D gene. Trimming took off 0 bases at V and 7 bases at J, with 15 bases between the two ends. CDR1 and CDR2 (germline): DFQATT, SNEGSKA (reference sequence). This CDR3 comprises 14 residues.

This clonotype was seen only a few times. The J gene is TRBJ2-3, the V gene TRBV6-1, with D possibly TRBD2 on 5 matching bases. CDR3 length: 13 residues. V shed 2 bases and J shed 6 bases, with 9 bases lying between them. CDR1 MNHNS and CDR2 SASEGT come from the germline V gene. CDR3 nucleotide sequence: TGTGCCAGCAGTGAACAGGAGCGGGATACGCAGTATTTT. Translating it yields CASSEQERDTQYF.

V usage is TRBV24-1 and J usage is TRBJ1-1; the D gene is possibly TRBD1 (5 bases). Trimming stripped 3 bases from V and 1 base from J, with 8 bases between. The CDR3 contains 14 residues. Germline CDR1 KGHDR, CDR2 SFDVKD. CDR3 DNA: TGTGCCACCAGTGATCCGACAGAGAACACTGAAGCTTTCTTT. It specifies CATSDPTENTEAFF.

The chain couples TRBV20-1 to TRBJ2-4; 8 nucleotides align to TRBD2. The end of the DNA is better explained by TRBJ2-7, so the J call may be wrong. CDR1 is DFQATT, CDR2 SNEGSKA, per germline (reference sequence). This CDR3 is built from 13 residues. This CDR3 is CSAGGTRDYEQYF. CDR3 DNA: TGCAGTGCCGGGGGGACTAGGGACTACGAGCAGTACTTC.

This clonotype was picked up a small number of times. The rearrangement joins TRBV4-1 to TRBJ1-5, with 8 bases that match TRBD1. The germline CDR1 and CDR2 sequences are MGHRA and YSYEKL. CDR3 length equals 17 residues. J gave up 2 bases and V 0 bases, and 6 bases lay outside the gene matches. In DNA, the CDR3 is TGCGCCAGCAGCCAAGATTGGGACAGGAATGGCAATCAGCCCCAGCATTTT. Translation gives CASSQDWDRNGNQPQHF.

Note on this clonotype: This may be a read error: a much more frequent sequence differs by one nucleotide. The chain links TRBV10-3 to TRBJ2-3; 10 bases line up with TRBD2. The CDR3 is made up of 14 amino acids. Germline values: CDR1 ENHRY, CDR2 SYGVKD. V dropped 8 bases and J dropped 2; count of bases not matched to a gene: 4. In DNA, the CDR3 is TGTGCCATCGTACTAGCGGGGTTCACAGATACGCAGTATTTT. Encoded protein: CAIVLAGFTDTQYF.

The chain is built from TRBV6-6 and TRBJ1-5, with TRBD1 identical over 9 bases. This CDR3 has 16 amino acids. Germline V gene lookup returns CDR1 MNHNY and CDR2 SVGAGI (reference sequence). With 5 bases clipped from V and 5 bases from J, the junction kept 10 bases outside the gene matches. Here the CDR3 DNA reads TGTGCCAGCAGTAAAATACCGGGACAGGGATATCAGCCCCAGCATTTT. Translated, it gives CASSKIPGQGYQPQHF.

The chain is built from TRBV20-1 and TRBJ2-2; D possibly matches TRBD1 or TRBD2 (5 bases each). V was clipped by 5 bases and J by 0 bases, with 10 bases between them. The CDR3 length is 14 residues. CDR1 is DFQATT, CDR2 SNEGSKA, per germline (reference sequence). CDR3 bases: TGCAGTGCTCGGGGACCAACGAACACCGGGGAGCTGTTTTTT. Protein: CSARGPTNTGELFF.

The DNA of the CDR3 is TGTGCCAGCAGGGCCCTAGGAGGGGGCACTGAAGCTTTCTTT. Translating gives CASRALGGGTEAFF. The chain is built from TRBV2 and TRBJ1-1, with a weak D call TRBD1 (6 bases). V lost 6 bases and J 4 bases, leaving 15 bases between the germline ends. The CDR3 totals 14 residues. Germline-derived CDR1 and CDR2 are SNHLY and FYNNEI.

With regard to this clonotype: Compared with germline, one end of the junction differs, possibly owing to a read error. V is TRBV11-2 and J is TRBJ1-6; D ambiguous. Germline CDR1 and CDR2: SGHAT and FQNNGV. The CDR3 is 15 residues long. The chain's CDR3 is CAGSLEGSYNSPLHF. CDR3 DNA sequence: TGTGCCGGCAGCTTAGAAGGGTCGTATAATTCACCCCTCCACTTT.

The chain recombines TRBV6-6 with TRBJ1-6; TRBD1 aligns across 9 bases. Germline V lookup: CDR1 MNHNY, CDR2 SVGAGI (reference sequence). V lost 6 bases to trimming and J lost 7 bases; unmatched junction nucleotides: 4. The CDR3 has 14 residues. CDR3 in DNA: TGTGCCAGCAGCGGACAGGGGAAAAATTCACCCCTCCACTTT. Its protein is CASSGQGKNSPLHF.

The rearrangement links TRBV6-5 to TRBJ1-6, with D unresolved. Germline CDR1 MNHEY, CDR2 SVGAGI. The germline V and J ends were trimmed by 6 bases and 5 bases, with 8 bases remaining between them. The CDR3 is 13 amino acids. The DNA for the CDR3 is TGTGCCAGCAGCATCGCTCATAATTCACCCCTCCACTTT. Its translation: CASSIAHNSPLHF.

In its sample, this clonotype was seen many times. V usage is TRBV5-1 and J usage is TRBJ1-5; the D is unclear. CDR3 length: 13 residues. Trimming left V 4 bases short and J 6 bases short, with 11 bases between. Germline CDR1 is SGHRS and CDR2 is YFSETQ. CDR3 sequence reads: CASSPGSGQPQHF. CDR3 bases: TGCGCCAGCAGCCCCGGGAGCGGTCAGCCCCAGCATTTT.

V and J are TRBV5-1 and TRBJ2-7; perhaps D is TRBD1 or TRBD2 (5 bases each). The germline V and J ends were trimmed by 0 bases and 3 bases, with 13 bases remaining between them. The CDR3 loop spans 15 amino acids. Germline-derived CDR1 and CDR2 are SGHRS and YFSETQ. The CDR3 coding sequence is TGCGCCAGCAGCTTGGACGTCCGGGGCGGCTACGAGCAGTACTTC. As protein: CASSLDVRGGYEQYF.

The J gene is TRBJ1-1, the V gene TRBV4-1; possible D gene TRBD1, 5 bases. The ends were cut back, 0 bases at V and 1 base at J, with 9 bases in the middle. Germline loops: CDR1 MGHRA, CDR2 YSYEKL. This CDR3 contains 15 residues. For the CDR3, the DNA is TGCGCCAGCAGCCAAGAACTGCAGGGGAACACTGAAGCTTTCTTT. This sequence encodes CASSQELQGNTEAFF.

This clonotype has just a few counts. V gene TRBV7-9 combines with J gene TRBJ1-1; D call uncertain. V was shortened by 8 bases and J by 7 bases, with 26 bases between the two germline ends. Germline CDR1 SEHNR, CDR2 FQNEAQ (reference sequence). The CDR3 contains 16 residues. The CDR3 DNA follows: TGTGCCAGCCGACCGATGAGGGTGGGCAGGCCAATTGAAGCTTTCTTT. Its translation is CASRPMRVGRPIEAFF.